This T cell receptor (beta chain) was sequenced in a study of shared clonotypes between healthy human individuals. General study points: A limitation of the genetic and exposure-history diversity represented arose from few donors. Roughly 4.7% was the fraction of naive CD4 clonotypes found shared across several donors.

CDR3 length: 14 amino acids. V was shortened by 3 bases and J by 3 bases, with 11 bases between the two germline ends. Germline CDR1 reads MNHEY; CDR2 reads SMNVEV (reference sequence). Naive CD8 cells were CD45RO-negative, positively selected for CCR7, excluding terminally differentiated effector memory CD45RA+ cells. Each replicate PCR on the sorted subsets used 200 to 250 ng DNA (around 30,000 T cell genomes). Only in-frame clones appear in the TCRdb table, and some are missing; sequencing was by immunoSEQ multiplex PCR. The repertoire holds about 750,000 clones, with 90% to 95% as singletons. Concerning this clone itself: Its antigen remains unknown.

The receptor was derived from a man aged 25-45 years in good health. Material: naive CD8+ T cells sorted from blood. The V and J genes are TRBV27 and TRBJ2-5, with D perhaps matching TRBD2 (5 bases). The CDR3: CASSLTGNEETQYF. DNA of the CDR3: TGTGCCAGCAGTTTGACGGGAAATGAAGAGACCCAGTACTTC.